Each of the 23 T cell receptor beta chains below was sequenced from the same sample in a study of blood T cell repertoires in COVID-19. Sequenced by immunoSEQ multiplex PCR; TCRdb stores in-frame clones only, minus some. The table lists 100,000 to 150,000 clones, around four fifths of them singletons. The sample was peripheral blood. All receptors come from a man older than 75 with active or convalescent COVID-19.

The chain is built from TRBV12-5 and TRBJ1-6; 8 bases align to TRBD1. V was pared by 11 bases and J by 4 bases, with 7 bases of the junction left unmatched. Germline V gene lookup returns CDR1 LGHNT and CDR2 FRNRAP. The CDR3 length is 14 residues. CDR3 sequence: CASRQGTYNSPLHF. CDR3 sequence (DNA): TGTGCTTCCCGACAGGGGACATATAATTCACCCCTCCACTTT.

V is TRBV18 and J is TRBJ2-7, with 10 positions matching TRBD1. This CDR3 contains 14 residues. Germline values: CDR1 KGHSH, CDR2 LQKENI. The V and J ends lost 6 bases and 5 bases, in that order; junction bases with no gene match: 7. The chain's CDR3 is CASSTDRGLNEQYF. CDR3 nucleotides: TGTGCCAGCTCGACGGACAGGGGGTTAAACGAGCAGTACTTC.

V gene TRBV7-5 combines with J gene TRBJ1-2; the D segment call TRBD1 is taken from the table without a DNA check. TRBV7-5 is described as a pseudogene. This CDR3 is 22 amino acids long. The CDR3 is CAINLGGGFGDRLPGANYGYTF. The CDR3 bases are TGTGCCATCAACCTGGGTGGTGGGTTTGGGGACAGGCTCCCCGGAGCGAACTATGGCTACACCTTC.

The genes are TRBV2 and TRBJ2-2; D gene uncertain. Trimming shortened V by 4 bases and J by 5 bases, and 11 bases separated the two germline ends. Germline CDR1 reads SNHLY; CDR2 reads FYNNEI. The length of the CDR3 is 14 residues. The chain's CDR3 is CASSVFVGTGELFF. The CDR3 DNA follows: TGTGCCAGCAGTGTTTTTGTCGGTACCGGGGAGCTGTTTTTT.

The chain employs TRBV30 and TRBJ1-2, with D uncertain. CDR1 GTSNPN and CDR2 SVGIG come from the germline V gene (reference sequence). CDR3 length equals 12 residues. V was clipped by 2 bases and J by 5 bases, with 9 bases between them. CDR3 in amino acids: CAWSQDIYGYTF. The CDR3 DNA reads TGTGCCTGGAGTCAGGATATATATGGCTACACCTTC.

The chain recombines TRBV7-8 with TRBJ2-1; D unresolved. Trimming cost V 6 bases and J 5 bases, with 8 bases left between them. CDR1 SGHVS and CDR2 FQNEAQ come from the germline V gene. This CDR3 has 12 amino acids. The CDR3: CASSGGNNEQFF. The CDR3, as DNA: TGTGCCAGCAGTGGCGGAAACAATGAGCAGTTCTTC. Supplemented by reference TRBV7-8 and TRBJ2-1, the full variable domain reads GAGVSQSPRYKVAKRGQDVALRCDPISGHVSLFWYQQALGQGPEFLTYFQNEAQLDKSGLPSDRFFAERPEGSVSTLKIQRTQQEDSAVYLCASSGGNNEQFFGPGTRLTVL.

The rearrangement joins TRBV18 to TRBJ2-1; weak D call: TRBD2 (5 bases). Per germline, CDR1 KGHSH and CDR2 LQKENI. The CDR3 is made up of 16 amino acids. V lost 0 bases, J lost 5 bases, and 14 bases lay in between. The CDR3 protein is CASSPPSSGINNEQFF. The CDR3 DNA reads TGTGCCAGCTCACCACCGTCCAGCGGAATAAACAATGAGCAGTTCTTC.

J is TRBJ1-4 and V is TRBV6-6; D is perhaps TRBD1 (5 bases). V lost 3 bases to trimming and J lost 7 bases, with 12 bases between them. Germline CDR1 reads MNHNY; CDR2 reads SVGAGI (reference sequence). The CDR3 length is 14 residues. The chain's CDR3 is CASSYGGGGEKLFF. The CDR3 DNA is TGTGCCAGCAGTTATGGGGGGGGAGGTGAAAAACTGTTTTTT.

The V and J genes are TRBV27 and TRBJ2-2; TRBD2 matches at 11 bases. Trimming removed 5 bases from V and 0 bases from J; junction bases left unmatched: 11. The CDR3 has 19 amino acids. Germline loops: CDR1 MNHEY, CDR2 SMNVEV (reference sequence). The CDR3 protein is CASSPGTSGARTNTGELFF. CDR3 nucleotides: TGTGCCAGCAGTCCTGGGACTAGCGGAGCTAGGACGAACACCGGGGAGCTGTTTTTT.

This clone has a single count. The rearrangement uses TRBV12-1 and TRBJ2-7; the table calls TRBD1, which could not be checked here. TRBV12-1 represents a pseudogene. This CDR3 has 13 residues. The CDR3 DNA is TGTGCCAGCAGCCTGCGGACAGGCTACGAGCAGTACTTC. It yields the protein CASSLRTGYEQYF.

The V gene is TRBV28, the J gene TRBJ1-4; no reliable D call. The V end was cut by 2 bases, the J end by 8 bases, with 9 bases between. The CDR3 spans 13 residues. CDR1 and CDR2 (germline): MDHEN, SYDVKM. The CDR3 reads CASSLAGQEKLFF. The CDR3 region has the DNA TGTGCCAGCAGTTTAGCAGGTCAGGAAAAACTGTTTTTT.

This clone was picked up one time. The V and J genes are TRBV19 and TRBJ1-4, with D possibly TRBD1 on 6 matching bases. The CDR3 extends over 17 amino acids. V lost 7 bases to trimming and J lost 3 bases, with 21 bases between them. Germline assignment: CDR1 LNHDA and CDR2 SQIVND (reference sequence). The CDR3 here is CASILRGQGASNEKLFF. The CDR3 nucleotides are TGTGCCAGTATTCTCCGGGGACAAGGGGCTTCTAATGAAAAACTGTTTTTT.

The chain couples TRBV5-6 to TRBJ1-2; D gene ambiguous. CDR3 size: 14 residues. Trimming took 3 bases from V and 8 from J, leaving 17 bases between them. Germline V gene lookup returns CDR1 SGHDT and CDR2 YYEEEE. The CDR3 sequence is CASSSVWGAGGYTF. The CDR3, as DNA: TGTGCCAGCAGCTCGGTCTGGGGAGCTGGCGGCTACACCTTC.

This chain links TRBV11-2 with TRBJ2-7; 10 bases are a match to TRBD2. Germline CDR1 and CDR2: SGHAT and FQNNGV. Germline trimming cut 1 base from V and 2 bases from J; bases unmatched to any gene: 11. This CDR3 is 18 amino acids long. DNA for the CDR3: TGTGCCAGCAGCTTAGGGGTAGCGGGGGGCACAAAAGCCTACGAGCAGTACTTC. Translation gives CASSLGVAGGTKAYEQYF.

This clone was observed a handful of times. The chain's CDR3 is CASSRRTGQETQYF. DNA of the CDR3: TGTGCCAGCAGCCGCCGGACAGGCCAAGAGACCCAGTACTTC. The rearrangement links TRBV7-2 to TRBJ2-5, with 7 bases aligning to TRBD1. This CDR3 region has 14 residues. Germline CDR1 and CDR2: SGHTA and FQGNSA. V dropped 5 bases and J dropped 1; count of bases not matched to a gene: 4. The complete variable domain, with remaining parts taken from reference TRBV7-2 and TRBJ2-5, reads GAGVSQSPSNKVTEKGKDVELRCDPISGHTALYWYRQSLGQGLEFLIYFQGNSAPDKSGLPSDRFSAERTGGSVSTLTIQRTQQEDSAVYLCASSRRTGQETQYFGPGTRLLVL.

V and J are TRBV7-9 and TRBJ2-1; 9 positions agree with TRBD2. The junction had 9 bases not matched to a gene; V was cut back by 1 base and J by 8 bases. Germline loops: CDR1 SEHNR, CDR2 FQNEAQ (reference sequence). CDR3 length: 16 amino acids. This chain's CDR3 is CASSLVLAGQRDEQFF. The CDR3 nucleotides are TGTGCCAGCAGCTTAGTTCTAGCGGGGCAGAGGGATGAGCAGTTCTTC.

The chain carries TRBV14 and TRBJ1-1; D remains unclear. In germline, CDR1 is SGHDN, CDR2 FVKESK. The CDR3 is 13 residues long. V was pared by 8 bases and J by 4 bases, with 14 bases between. The DNA of the CDR3 is TGTGCCAGCCCTTGCCAGTCTCCCACTGAAGCTTTCTTT. This encodes CASPCQSPTEAFF.

V usage is TRBV29-1 and J usage is TRBJ2-2; D gene ambiguous. Germline lookup yields CDR1 SQVTM and CDR2 ANQGSEA. The CDR3 sequence is 13 residues long. The V end lost 4 bases, the J end lost 1 base, and 7 bases lay between the germline ends. The chain's CDR3 is CSVGAGNTGELFF. In nucleotides, the CDR3 is TGCAGCGTTGGGGCAGGGAACACCGGGGAGCTGTTTTTT.

Here the CDR3 reads CASSGLGRTGELFF. The CDR3 DNA is TGCGCCAGCAGCGGGTTGGGCCGCACCGGGGAGCTGTTTTTT. This rearrangement joins TRBV5-1 to TRBJ2-2, with D unresolved. V was pared by 4 bases and J by 4 bases, with 11 bases between. Germline values: CDR1 SGHRS, CDR2 YFSETQ. CDR3 length equals 14 residues.

This clone was counted a few times. This sequence joins TRBV18 and TRBJ2-3; D is uncertain. V lost 4 bases to trimming and J lost 6 bases, with 14 bases between them. The germline V gene has CDR1 KGHSH and CDR2 LQKENI. CDR3 length equals 14 residues. The CDR3 is CASSHDQPRDTQYF. The CDR3 DNA follows: TGTGCCAGCTCACACGACCAGCCGCGGGATACGCAGTATTTT.

This clone has just one count. This chain joins TRBV29-1 and TRBJ1-2; D uncertain. The germline V gene has CDR1 SQVTM and CDR2 ANQGSEA. The CDR3 has 14 residues. V was cut by 3 bases and J by 8 bases, with 19 bases left in between. CDR3 bases: TGCAGCGTTGAGGGCGGGTCGGCCTTTGGGGGCTACACCTTC. Translation: CSVEGGSAFGGYTF.

V gene TRBV9 combines with J gene TRBJ1-4; TRBD1 matches at 12 bases. The CDR3 length is 16 residues. Trimming removed 4 bases from V and 8 bases from J; junction bases left unmatched: 9. From germline, CDR1 is SGDLS and CDR2 YYNGEE. DNA of the CDR3: TGTGCCAGCAGCCAAGGGACAGGGGGCGCGGGAGAAAAACTGTTTTTT. Protein product: CASSQGTGGAGEKLFF.

This clone was observed once. The chain employs TRBV19 and TRBJ2-1; D perhaps matches TRBD2 (6 bases). The CDR3 is 14 residues long. Germline V gives CDR1 LNHDA, CDR2 SQIVND (reference sequence). The V end was cut by 6 bases, the J end by 8 bases, with 17 bases between. The CDR3 protein is CASSLGTGEDEQFF. The CDR3 DNA sequence: TGTGCCAGTAGCCTGGGGACGGGGGAGGATGAGCAGTTCTTC.